These T cell receptor beta chains were read from a single sample in a study of response to subunit inactivated influenza vaccine. TCRdb reprocessed the RT-PCR reads with MiXCR, giving one entry per CDR3 protein. The sample contains under 950,000 distinct CDR3 sequences, around 20% of which appear only once. The sample here was PBMCs from blood, taken 5 days after vaccination. Receptor source: a man aged 50-59 years who received an inactivated influenza vaccine. Both conserved end residues are part of each CDR3. D genes are given only for firm matches. A clone size is listed for some rows: how often the clone was seen (once, few, many), or a class if it is expanded.

d_gene: TRBD1
v_gene: TRBV4-1
abundance: -
j_gene: TRBJ1-1
CDR3aa: CASSQGLLGTDTEAFF
CDR3nt: TGCGCCAGCAGCCAAGGGTTATTAGGGACAGACACTGAAGCTTTCTTT

d_gene: TRBD1
v_gene: TRBV5-6
abundance: -
j_gene: TRBJ1-4
CDR3aa: CASRGQGIGLNEKLFF
CDR3nt: TGTGCCAGCAGGGGACAGGGGATCGGGCTTAATGAAAAACTGTTTTTT

d_gene: -
v_gene: TRBV3-1
abundance: few
j_gene: TRBJ1-2
CDR3aa: CASSPDVKNYGYTF
CDR3nt: TGTGCCAGCAGCCCGGACGTAAAGAACTATGGCTACACCTTC

d_gene: -
v_gene: TRBV29-1
abundance: few
j_gene: TRBJ2-5
CDR3aa: CSVPRGSKETQYF
CDR3nt: TGCAGCGTACCTCGAGGCTCGAAAGAGACCCAGTACTTC

d_gene: -
v_gene: TRBV28
abundance: few
j_gene: TRBJ2-2
CDR3aa: CASSSLGTRAGELFF
CDR3nt: TGTGCCAGCAGCTCGCTCGGGACAAGAGCCGGGGAGCTGTTTTTT

d_gene: -
v_gene: TRBV6-1
abundance: -
j_gene: TRBJ2-7
CDR3aa: CASSTPGPLGEQYF
CDR3nt: TGTGCCAGCAGCACTCCTGGTCCCTTGGGAGAGCAGTACTTC

d_gene: TRBD2
v_gene: TRBV29-1
abundance: -
j_gene: TRBJ2-1
CDR3aa: CSVRLARYNEQFF
CDR3nt: TGCAGCGTTAGACTAGCGAGATACAATGAGCAGTTCTTC

d_gene: -
v_gene: TRBV7-2
abundance: -
j_gene: TRBJ1-3
CDR3aa: CASSLRSSGNTIYF
CDR3nt: TGTGCCAGCAGCTTACGGAGCTCTGGAAACACCATATATTTT

d_gene: -
v_gene: TRBV6-1
abundance: -
j_gene: TRBJ1-1
CDR3aa: CASTNSGGRLNTEAFF
CDR3nt: TGTGCCAGCACCAACTCTGGGGGGCGGCTGAACACTGAAGCTTTCTTT

d_gene: TRBD2
v_gene: TRBV29-1
abundance: many
j_gene: TRBJ2-7
CDR3aa: CSVVALADEQYF
CDR3nt: TGCAGCGTTGTCGCCCTAGCGGACGAGCAGTACTTC

d_gene: TRBD1
v_gene: TRBV6-2/TRBV6-3
abundance: -
j_gene: TRBJ2-3
CDR3aa: CASSYPIDRGRLTDTQYF
CDR3nt: TGTGCCAGCAGTTACCCTATAGACAGGGGGCGCCTCACAGATACGCAGTATTTT

d_gene: -
v_gene: TRBV25-1
abundance: few
j_gene: TRBJ2-5
CDR3aa: CASSGPGGYETQYF
CDR3nt: TGTGCCAGCAGTGGCCCAGGGGGGTACGAGACCCAGTACTTC

d_gene: -
v_gene: TRBV5-1
abundance: few
j_gene: TRBJ2-2
CDR3aa: CASSLSEGLGTGELFF
CDR3nt: TGCGCCAGCAGCTTGAGTGAGGGGCTGGGCACCGGGGAGCTGTTTTTT

d_gene: TRBD2
v_gene: TRBV12-3/TRBV12-4
abundance: -
j_gene: TRBJ2-1
CDR3aa: CASSWGLAGGSYNEQFF
CDR3nt: TGTGCCAGCAGTTGGGGACTAGCGGGGGGTTCCTACAATGAGCAGTTCTTC

d_gene: -
v_gene: TRBV6-2/TRBV6-3
abundance: few
j_gene: TRBJ2-7
CDR3aa: CASSDPTGYLYEQYF
CDR3nt: TGTGCCAGCAGTGACCCCACAGGATACCTCTACGAGCAGTACTTC

d_gene: -
v_gene: TRBV20-1
abundance: many
j_gene: TRBJ2-3
CDR3aa: CSAYSGRGSDTQYF
CDR3nt: TGCAGTGCTTATAGCGGAAGAGGTTCAGATACGCAGTATTTT

d_gene: -
v_gene: TRBV5-1
abundance: -
j_gene: TRBJ2-2
CDR3aa: CASSLEGGQNTGELFF
CDR3nt: TGCGCCAGCAGCTTGGAGGGGGGGCAGAACACCGGGGAGCTGTTTTTT

d_gene: TRBD1
v_gene: TRBV7-6
abundance: -
j_gene: TRBJ2-7
CDR3aa: CASSSKDRAEQYF
CDR3nt: TGTGCCAGCAGCTCGAAGGACAGGGCCGAGCAGTACTTC

d_gene: -
v_gene: TRBV5-6
abundance: few
j_gene: TRBJ2-5
CDR3aa: CASSLDGVWQETQYF
CDR3nt: TGTGCCAGCAGCTTGGATGGGGTCTGGCAAGAGACCCAGTACTTC

d_gene: -
v_gene: TRBV20-1
abundance: few
j_gene: TRBJ2-6
CDR3aa: CSARGTSGANVLTF
CDR3nt: TGCAGTGCTAGAGGGACTTCAGGGGCCAACGTCCTGACTTTC

d_gene: -
v_gene: TRBV6-2/TRBV6-3
abundance: few
j_gene: TRBJ2-3
CDR3aa: CASSYSRRTDTQYF
CDR3nt: TGTGCCAGCAGTTACTCGAGAAGGACAGATACGCAGTATTTT

d_gene: -
v_gene: TRBV20-1
abundance: -
j_gene: TRBJ2-7
CDR3aa: CSASNSDPAYEQYF
CDR3nt: TGCAGTGCTAGCAACAGCGATCCAGCCTACGAGCAGTACTTC

d_gene: -
v_gene: TRBV15
abundance: -
j_gene: TRBJ2-1
CDR3aa: CATSRDRVYEQFF
CDR3nt: TGTGCCACCAGCAGAGACAGGGTCTATGAGCAGTTCTTC

d_gene: -
v_gene: TRBV2
abundance: few
j_gene: TRBJ2-1
CDR3aa: CASSELSDNRVYEQFF
CDR3nt: TGTGCCAGCAGTGAACTATCGGATAATCGGGTCTATGAGCAGTTCTTC

d_gene: -
v_gene: TRBV4-3
abundance: few
j_gene: TRBJ1-5
CDR3aa: CASSQDKTRNQPQHF
CDR3nt: TGCGCCAGCAGCCAAGATAAAACCCGCAATCAGCCCCAGCATTTT

d_gene: -
v_gene: TRBV11-2
abundance: few
j_gene: TRBJ2-3
CDR3aa: CASSPLGDTGTDTQYF
CDR3nt: TGTGCCAGCAGCCCTCTAGGGGACACTGGCACAGATACGCAGTATTTT

d_gene: -
v_gene: TRBV7-2
abundance: few
j_gene: TRBJ2-7
CDR3aa: CASSSYALTSYEQYF
CDR3nt: TGTGCCAGCAGCTCCTACGCACTAACCTCCTACGAGCAGTACTTC

d_gene: -
v_gene: TRBV20-1
abundance: few
j_gene: TRBJ2-1
CDR3aa: CSARIFGRSSYNEQFF
CDR3nt: TGCAGTGCTAGAATCTTCGGCAGGAGCTCCTACAATGAGCAGTTCTTC

d_gene: TRBD2
v_gene: TRBV27
abundance: few
j_gene: TRBJ2-1
CDR3aa: CASSPPKGLAGYNEQFF
CDR3nt: TGTGCCAGCAGTCCGCCAAAGGGACTAGCGGGGTACAATGAGCAGTTCTTC

d_gene: -
v_gene: TRBV7-9
abundance: few
j_gene: TRBJ1-2
CDR3aa: CASSPTDSDLYGYTF
CDR3nt: TGTGCCAGCAGCCCGACGGACAGCGATCTCTATGGCTACACCTTC

d_gene: TRBD2
v_gene: TRBV15
abundance: -
j_gene: TRBJ2-1
CDR3aa: CATSLYAGGSNEQFF
CDR3nt: TGTGCCACCAGCCTTTACGCGGGAGGTTCCAATGAGCAGTTCTTC

d_gene: TRBD1
v_gene: TRBV4-1
abundance: few
j_gene: TRBJ1-6
CDR3aa: CASSQGGQWDSPLHF
CDR3nt: TGCGCCAGCAGCCAAGGGGGACAGTGGGATTCACCCCTCCACTTT

d_gene: -
v_gene: TRBV10-2
abundance: -
j_gene: TRBJ2-7
CDR3aa: CASSEGTHVYEQYF
CDR3nt: TGCGCCAGCAGTGAGGGGACACATGTCTACGAGCAGTACTTC

d_gene: -
v_gene: TRBV4-2
abundance: -
j_gene: TRBJ2-6
CDR3aa: CASSQEGPASGANVLTF
CDR3nt: TGTGCCAGCAGCCAAGAAGGGCCTGCCTCCGGGGCCAACGTCCTGACTTTC

d_gene: -
v_gene: TRBV12-3/TRBV12-4
abundance: -
j_gene: TRBJ2-1
CDR3aa: CASRLGGGVYNEQFF
CDR3nt: TGTGCCAGCAGGTTGGGCGGAGGAGTTTACAATGAGCAGTTCTTC

d_gene: -
v_gene: TRBV25-1
abundance: few
j_gene: TRBJ2-7
CDR3aa: CASSEGSGYEQYF
CDR3nt: TGTGCCAGCAGTGAGGGTAGCGGTTACGAGCAGTACTTC

d_gene: -
v_gene: TRBV4-3
abundance: -
j_gene: TRBJ2-1
CDR3aa: CASSQAFGQSPYNEQFF
CDR3nt: TGCGCCAGCAGCCAAGCTTTTGGACAGAGCCCCTACAATGAGCAGTTCTTC

d_gene: TRBD1
v_gene: TRBV20-1
abundance: -
j_gene: TRBJ2-5
CDR3aa: CSASQGAYQETQYF
CDR3nt: TGCAGTGCTAGCCAGGGGGCCTACCAAGAGACCCAGTACTTC

d_gene: -
v_gene: TRBV7-9
abundance: few
j_gene: TRBJ1-3
CDR3aa: CASSSGQGNTIYF
CDR3nt: TGTGCCAGCAGCTCCGGACAGGGAAACACCATATATTTT

d_gene: -
v_gene: TRBV27
abundance: many
j_gene: TRBJ2-1
CDR3aa: CASSLSGDEQFF
CDR3nt: TGTGCCAGCAGTTTATCGGGGGATGAGCAGTTCTTC

d_gene: -
v_gene: TRBV7-9
abundance: few
j_gene: TRBJ2-4
CDR3aa: CASSLPVGDKNIQYF
CDR3nt: TGTGCCAGCAGCTTACCGGTAGGAGACAAAAACATTCAGTACTTC

d_gene: -
v_gene: TRBV5-1
abundance: -
j_gene: TRBJ2-3
CDR3aa: CASSLKGSGGDTQYF
CDR3nt: TGCGCCAGCAGCTTGAAGGGCTCTGGGGGGGATACGCAGTATTTT

d_gene: TRBD1
v_gene: TRBV7-2
abundance: few
j_gene: TRBJ1-3
CDR3aa: CASSSYYRGEYTIYF
CDR3nt: TGTGCCAGCAGCTCATACTACAGGGGTGAATACACCATATATTTT

d_gene: TRBD2
v_gene: TRBV9
abundance: once
j_gene: TRBJ2-7
CDR3aa: CASSAGTSGRSLDEQYF
CDR3nt: TGTGCCAGCAGCGCCGGGACTAGCGGGAGGTCCTTGGACGAGCAGTACTTC

d_gene: -
v_gene: TRBV12-2
abundance: -
j_gene: TRBJ1-2
CDR3aa: CASRFNGQALHGYTF
CDR3nt: TGTGCAAGTCGCTTCAACGGACAGGCGCTACATGGCTACACCTTC

d_gene: TRBD2
v_gene: TRBV30
abundance: few
j_gene: TRBJ2-2
CDR3aa: CAWRGLAAGELFF
CDR3nt: TGTGCCTGGAGGGGACTAGCTGCCGGGGAGCTGTTTTTT

d_gene: TRBD2
v_gene: TRBV28
abundance: -
j_gene: TRBJ2-2
CDR3aa: CASKTRGGRSSGELFF
CDR3nt: TGTGCCAGCAAAACCCGGGGGGGGAGGTCGTCCGGGGAGCTGTTTTTT

d_gene: -
v_gene: TRBV11-2
abundance: -
j_gene: TRBJ2-7
CDR3aa: CASSSLLGSSYEQYF
CDR3nt: TGTGCCAGCAGCTCACTCCTGGGAAGCTCCTACGAGCAGTACTTC

d_gene: -
v_gene: TRBV6-5
abundance: -
j_gene: TRBJ2-3
CDR3aa: CVSSPKRDTQYF
CDR3nt: TGTGTCAGCAGCCCTAAGAGAGATACGCAGTATTTT

d_gene: TRBD1
v_gene: TRBV20-1
abundance: -
j_gene: TRBJ2-2
CDR3aa: CSARDFDRGDTGELFF
CDR3nt: TGCAGTGCTAGAGATTTCGACAGGGGAGACACCGGGGAGCTGTTTTTT

d_gene: TRBD1
v_gene: TRBV29-1
abundance: -
j_gene: TRBJ2-7
CDR3aa: CSVKQGAQYEQYF
CDR3nt: TGCAGCGTTAAACAGGGGGCGCAGTACGAGCAGTACTTC

d_gene: TRBD1
v_gene: TRBV6-1
abundance: few
j_gene: TRBJ1-2
CDR3aa: CASSPPTGGFGGYTF
CDR3nt: TGTGCCAGCAGTCCTCCGACAGGGGGCTTTGGTGGCTACACCTTC

d_gene: -
v_gene: TRBV6-5
abundance: many
j_gene: TRBJ2-5
CDR3aa: CASSYRQVTETQYF
CDR3nt: TGTGCCAGCAGCTATCGACAGGTGACAGAGACCCAGTACTTC